Listed below are T cell receptor beta chains from one sample, sequenced in a study of technical replicates of blood from several donors. Measured with immunoSEQ multiplex PCR; TCRdb has only the in-frame clones, and not every one. The sample shows around 100,000 clones, around 95% of them seen only once. The specimen was T cells isolated from PBMCs. The source of these receptors is a human donor in good health. Both conserved end residues are trimmed from each CDR3. Fields, in order: V gene, J gene, CDR3 protein.

TRBV9,TRBJ1-6,ASSLRRGPASSPLH
TRBV9,TRBJ2-1,ASSVHHAGAIYNEQF
TRBV6-5,TRBJ1-2,ASGTGYGYT
TRBV5-4,TRBJ2-2,ASSLRQAAGELF
TRBV30,TRBJ1-4,AWSSPGTGDEKLF
TRBV9,TRBJ2-2,ASSSKGETGGRNTGELF
TRBV19,TRBJ2-7,ASSIGRQRYEQY
TRBV7-9,TRBJ1-1,ASSFVQGRVGNTEAF
TRBV30,TRBJ2-5,AWSGVETQY
TRBV19,TRBJ2-1,ASSISAGGRNEQF
TRBV9,TRBJ2-1,ASKRGRAKDEQF
TRBV7-8,TRBJ2-7,ASSPRDSSNEQY
TRBV6-4,TRBJ2-3,ASSAGEHTDTQY
TRBV5-1,TRBJ2-2,ASSARSNTGELF
TRBV4-3,TRBJ1-2,ASSQEGRTIYGYT
TRBV7-3,TRBJ1-1,ASSLYPGITEAF
TRBV7-3,TRBJ1-2,ASSLNDRGGGCT
TRBV27,TRBJ2-7,ASSLSGRAVPYEQY
TRBV10-3,TRBJ2-7,AIRDRPDISSYEQY
TRBV19,TRBJ2-2,ASSIFDFTGELF
TRBV13,TRBJ1-1,ASSRGGVNTEAF
TRBV30,TRBJ1-1,AWNEENTEAF
TRBV4-1,TRBJ2-7,ASSRIPAGLAASYEQY
TRBV28,TRBJ1-2,ASSLAGQRGFGYT
TRBV21-1,TRBJ1-5,ASSKDPGEGPNQPQH
TRBV5-1,TRBJ1-5,ASSLATGDNQPQH
TRBV7-3,TRBJ1-2,ASSHTTGTPYGYT
TRBV27,TRBJ2-7,ASSPTGSEQY
TRBV2,TRBJ2-2,ASRDTIRNTGELF
TRBV6-5,TRBJ2-5,ASRATGTAETQY
TRBV5-4,TRBJ1-1,ASNLSPNTEAF
TRBV30,TRBJ2-2,AWSVLLRRQVNTGELF
TRBV29-1,TRBJ1-4,SVGTAWEEKLF
TRBV6-5,TRBJ2-2,ASSDGTPSGRELF
TRBV19,TRBJ2-3,ASSYAPSGRADTQY